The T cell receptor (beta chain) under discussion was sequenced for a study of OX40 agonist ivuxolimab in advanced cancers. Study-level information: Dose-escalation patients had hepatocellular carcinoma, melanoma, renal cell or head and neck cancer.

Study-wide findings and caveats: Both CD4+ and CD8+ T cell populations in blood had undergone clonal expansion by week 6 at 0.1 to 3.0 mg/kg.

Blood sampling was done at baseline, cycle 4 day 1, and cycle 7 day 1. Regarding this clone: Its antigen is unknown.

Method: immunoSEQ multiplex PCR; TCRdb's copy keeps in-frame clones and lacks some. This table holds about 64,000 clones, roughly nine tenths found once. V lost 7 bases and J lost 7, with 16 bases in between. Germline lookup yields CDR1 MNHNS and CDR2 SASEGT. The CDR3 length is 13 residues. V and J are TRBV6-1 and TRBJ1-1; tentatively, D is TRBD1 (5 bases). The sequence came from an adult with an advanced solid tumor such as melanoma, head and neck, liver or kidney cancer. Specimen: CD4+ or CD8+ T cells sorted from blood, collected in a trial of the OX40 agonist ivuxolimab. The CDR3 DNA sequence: TGTGCCAGCATGTTACAGGTTCTTAGTGAAGCTTTCTTT. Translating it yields CASMLQVLSEAFF.